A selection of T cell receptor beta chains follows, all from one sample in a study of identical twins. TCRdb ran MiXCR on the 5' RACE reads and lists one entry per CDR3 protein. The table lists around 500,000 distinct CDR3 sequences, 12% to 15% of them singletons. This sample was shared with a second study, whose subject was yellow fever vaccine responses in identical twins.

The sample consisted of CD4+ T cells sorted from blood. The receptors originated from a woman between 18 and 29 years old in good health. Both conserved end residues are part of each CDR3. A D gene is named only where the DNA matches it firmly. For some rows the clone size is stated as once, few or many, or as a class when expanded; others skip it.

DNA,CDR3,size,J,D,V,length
TGTGCCAGCAGCTTAGGGGCTAGCGGAGGGGGCAAAAACATTCAGTACTTC,CASSLGASGGGKNIQYF,.,TRBJ2-4,.,TRBV7-2,17
TGTGCCATCAGTGAAATGGGAATAAGCACAGATACGCAGTATTTT,CAISEMGISTDTQYF,.,TRBJ2-3,.,TRBV10-3,15
TGTGCCAGCCACAAAGGACAAAACACCGGGGAGCTGTTTTTT,CASHKGQNTGELFF,few,TRBJ2-2,.,TRBV3-1,14
TGTGCCAGCAGCCAGTCTAGGGGGATTGTTAGAGAAGTGGATCTAGCCAAAAACATTCAGTACTTC,CASSQSRGIVREVDLAKNIQYF,few,TRBJ2-4,.,TRBV3-1,22
TGTGCCAGCGGAACAGTTTGGCAGGGGGCTGGAGATACGCAGTATTTT,CASGTVWQGAGDTQYF,few,TRBJ2-3,TRBD1,TRBV7-6,16
TGTGCCAGCAACCCGGACATGTCCTACAATGAGCAGTTCTTC,CASNPDMSYNEQFF,few,TRBJ2-1,.,TRBV12-3/TRBV12-4,14
TGTGCCAGCAAAGGGGGCGCGACTAATGAAAAACTGTTTTTT,CASKGGATNEKLFF,.,TRBJ1-4,TRBD1,TRBV6-6,14
TGTGCCAGCAGCCAAGCGGACACCGGGGAGCTGTTTTTT,CASSQADTGELFF,.,TRBJ2-2,.,TRBV3-1,13
TGTGCCAGCAGCTATACCTGGGATGTCCCGAGCTCTGGGGCCAACGTCCTGACTTTC,CASSYTWDVPSSGANVLTF,.,TRBJ2-6,.,TRBV5-4,19
TGCGCCAGCAGCTTTAGGGGCGGATCTTTCTCCTACGAGCAGTACTTC,CASSFRGGSFSYEQYF,few,TRBJ2-7,.,TRBV5-1,16
TGTGCCAGCAGTTCCGCGACAGGGGCGGCTAATTACGAGCAGTACTTC,CASSSATGAANYEQYF,few,TRBJ2-7,TRBD1,TRBV6-5,16
TGTGCCAGCAGAGTTACAGGGTCCAGACCCACAGATACGCAGTATTTT,CASRVTGSRPTDTQYF,.,TRBJ2-3,.,TRBV6-1,16
TGTGCCAGCAGCCCAATTTACGGCACTGAAGCTTTCTTT,CASSPIYGTEAFF,.,TRBJ1-1,.,TRBV3-1,13
TGTGCCAGCAGCTTGTTAGCGGGAGAGGGTTACAATGAGCAGTTCTTC,CASSLLAGEGYNEQFF,few,TRBJ2-1,TRBD2,TRBV7-9,16
TGTGCCAGCTCATTGGTGGGGGGGATGAACACTGAAGCTTTCTTT,CASSLVGGMNTEAFF,.,TRBJ1-1,.,TRBV12-3/TRBV12-4,15
TGCGCCAGCAGCTTGGATCCGGTCCCCCACAATGAGCAGTTCTTC,CASSLDPVPHNEQFF,many,TRBJ2-1,.,TRBV5-1,15
TGCGCCAGCAGCTTGGGACTCCCGTACTTCCCCGGGGAGCTGTTTTTT,CASSLGLPYFPGELFF,.,TRBJ2-2,.,TRBV5-1,16
TGTGCCAGCAGCCAAACGACTAGCGGACGCTACAATGAGCAGTTCTTC,CASSQTTSGRYNEQFF,.,TRBJ2-1,TRBD2,TRBV3-1,16
TGCAGCGTTTTAGCGGGGGGGCCAGCCGGGGAGCTGTTTTTT,CSVLAGGPAGELFF,.,TRBJ2-2,TRBD2,TRBV29-1,14
TGCAGTGCGTCGGGAGGCGCCTCTGGGGCCAACGTCCTGACTTTC,CSASGGASGANVLTF,.,TRBJ2-6,TRBD2,TRBV20-1,15
TGTGCCAGCAGTCCGGCGGACAGGGCTTTTGTTCACGAGCAGTACTTC,CASSPADRAFVHEQYF,.,TRBJ2-7,TRBD1,TRBV12-3/TRBV12-4,16
TGTGCCATCAGTGTTCGACAGGGGCTTTCCTACGAGCAGTACTTC,CAISVRQGLSYEQYF,.,TRBJ2-7,TRBD1,TRBV10-3,15
TGTGCCAGCTCACGTCTAACCGGGACAGATAATTCACCCCTCCACTTT,CASSRLTGTDNSPLHF,.,TRBJ1-6,TRBD1,TRBV18,16
TGTGCCTGGAGTGTTGGGCGAACCCCGGGCATTCAGTACTTC,CAWSVGRTPGIQYF,.,TRBJ2-4,.,TRBV30,14
TGCAGTGCTACCAAGCCCGGGGACTACAGATACAATGAGCAGTTCTTC,CSATKPGDYRYNEQFF,few,TRBJ2-1,TRBD2,TRBV20-1,16
TGCGCCAGCAGCTTGTACGGGACAGGGGGCGAAAAACTGTTTTTT,CASSLYGTGGEKLFF,.,TRBJ1-4,TRBD1,TRBV5-1,15
TGTGCCAGCAGCTTATATCCTAGCCAAAGCTCCTACGAGCAGTACTTC,CASSLYPSQSSYEQYF,.,TRBJ2-7,.,TRBV7-6,16
TGTGCCAGCAGCTTAGAGCGGGGGGGCGCAGATACGCAGTATTTT,CASSLERGGADTQYF,.,TRBJ2-3,TRBD2,TRBV7-2,15